This entry lists 2 T cell receptor beta chains sequenced from one sample in a study of naive and memory T cell subsets. Two oligonucleotides, mixed equimolar, formed the beta constant-region primer covering TRBC1 and TRBC2. Nested alpha and beta constant-region primers with the SP2 primer drove four PCR rounds on ligated cDNA. TCRdb re-called the UMI-ligation and nested PCR reads through MiXCR, storing one row per CDR3 protein. The data show approximately 16,000 distinct CDR3 sequences, 8.5% to 9.5% seen once. Sequenced: central memory CD8+ T cells from blood. All receptors derive from a human donor in good health.

This clonotype was recorded at least ten times. The chain couples TRBV20-1 to TRBJ2-1; tentatively, D is TRBD2 (6 bases). Germline V gives CDR1 DFQATT, CDR2 SNEGSKA (reference sequence). The CDR3 covers 14 residues. V dropped 7 bases and J dropped 3 bases, with 16 bases sitting between them. The CDR3 region is CSGGTAFDYNEQFF. The CDR3 nucleotides read TGCAGTGGCGGGACCGCCTTTGACTACAATGAGCAGTTCTTC.

The rearrangement links TRBV7-3 to TRBJ1-1; TRBD1 is a possible D gene (5 bases). Between the trimmed V and J ends, which lost 5 bases and 0 bases, there was a span of 13 bases. Germline CDR1 is SGHTA and CDR2 is FQGTGA. The CDR3 loop spans 15 amino acids. The CDR3 DNA reads TGTGCCAGCAGCCTTGTGGGGGGATTGAACACTGAAGCTTTCTTT. As protein: CASSLVGGLNTEAFF. Complete variable domain (other parts from reference TRBV7-3 and TRBJ1-1): GAGVSQTPSNKVTEKGKYVELRCDPISGHTALYWYRQSLGQGPEFLIYFQGTGAADDSGLPNDRFFAVRPEGSVSTLKIQRTERGDSAVYLCASSLVGGLNTEAFFGQGTRLTVV.